Below, 18 T cell receptor beta chains from the same sample are listed, as sequenced in a study of cytomegalovirus exposure and HLA in healthy donors. Primers: 60 Vbeta forward and 13 Jbeta reverse. Assay: immunoSEQ multiplex PCR; the TCRdb copy retains only in-frame clones and omits some. The sample includes fewer than 200,000 clones, 65% to 80% seen only once; the top ten take 0.69%. Sequenced sample: PBMCs. The receptors shown here come from a woman aged 40 to 50 in good health and CMV-seronegative.

Comment on this clone: This same CDR3 is encoded by further DNA sequences in the sample. The chain employs TRBV9 and TRBJ1-2; 7 bases agree with TRBD1. The CDR3 loop spans 14 amino acids. Germline CDR1 SGDLS, CDR2 YYNGEE. Trimming took 0 bases from V and 3 from J; bases not matched to a gene: 2. As DNA, the CDR3 is TGTGCCAGCAGCGTAGGACAGGGCGACTATGGCTACACCTTC. Amino acid sequence: CASSVGQGDYGYTF.

The chain recombines TRBV2 with TRBJ1-5; 7 nucleotides match TRBD1. The CDR3 length is 15 residues. Germline trimming cut 3 bases from V and 7 bases from J; bases unmatched to any gene: 9. Germline CDR1 is SNHLY and CDR2 is FYNNEI. CDR3 coding DNA: TGTGCCAGCAGTGAGGCCAGGGGGGATATGCAGCCCCAGCATTTT. This sequence encodes CASSEARGDMQPQHF.

The V and J genes are TRBV6-1 and TRBJ2-3; a possible D gene is TRBD2 (6 bases). The ends were cut back, 2 bases at V and 5 bases at J, with 14 bases in the middle. CDR1 MNHNS and CDR2 SASEGT come from the germline V gene. The CDR3 contains 15 residues. This CDR3 reads CASSERAIAEDTQYF. The CDR3 nucleotides are TGTGCCAGCAGTGAAAGAGCGATAGCGGAAGATACGCAGTATTTT.

V and J are TRBV13 and TRBJ2-5; D is possibly TRBD1 (6 bases). The V end lost 5 bases, the J end lost 5 bases, and 15 bases lay between the germline ends. CDR3 length: 14 amino acids. Germline CDR1 reads PRHDT; CDR2 reads FYEKMQ (reference sequence). The CDR3 DNA is TGTGCCAGCAGCGCCCACAGGGCTGGGGAGACCCAGTACTTC. Amino acid sequence: CASSAHRAGETQYF.

The chain is built from TRBV5-1 and TRBJ1-5; 9 positions agree with TRBD1. Germline loops: CDR1 SGHRS, CDR2 YFSETQ. The J segment lost 4 bases and the V segment lost 0 bases, leaving 2 bases of the junction unmatched. The CDR3 covers 15 residues. The CDR3 DNA is TGCGCCAGCAGCTTGGGGGACAGGGTTAATCAGCCCCAGCATTTT. This encodes CASSLGDRVNQPQHF.

The chain couples TRBV5-1 to TRBJ2-1; 9 bases are shared with TRBD2. V lost 0 bases and J lost 0; bases outside the gene matches: 7. Germline-derived CDR1 and CDR2 are SGHRS and YFSETQ. CDR3 size: 18 residues. CDR3 DNA sequence: TGCGCCAGCAGCTTGGTAGGACTAGCGTCGAGCTCCTACAATGAGCAGTTCTTC. Amino acid sequence: CASSLVGLASSSYNEQFF. Using reference TRBV5-1 and TRBJ2-1 for the parts outside the CDR3, the full variable domain is KAGVTQTPRYLIKTRGQQVTLSCSPISGHRSVSWYQQTPGQGLQFLFEYFSETQRNKGNFPGRFSGRQFSNSRSEMNVSTLELGDSALYLCASSLVGLASSSYNEQFFGPGTRLTVL.

The genes are TRBV6-1 and TRBJ2-5; TRBD2 agrees at 9 bases. Germline trimming cut 1 base from V and 4 bases from J; bases unmatched to any gene: 4. Per the germline V gene, CDR1 is MNHNS and CDR2 is SASEGT. This CDR3 contains 15 residues. The CDR3 loop is CASSEGLAGSETQYF. The CDR3 DNA is TGTGCCAGCAGTGAAGGCCTAGCGGGGTCAGAGACCCAGTACTTC.

This chain connects TRBV6-1 to TRBJ1-4; D not certain. Germline CDR1 and CDR2: MNHNS and SASEGT. Trimming took 6 bases from V and 0 from J, leaving 11 bases between them. This CDR3 region has 15 residues. This chain's CDR3 is CASSPVVATNEKLFF. The DNA for the CDR3 is TGTGCCAGCAGCCCGGTCGTTGCAACTAATGAAAAACTGTTTTTT.

The rearrangement links TRBV30 to TRBJ1-2, with TRBD1 matching over 8 bases. V was clipped by 0 bases and J by 7 bases; unmatched bases: 4. The CDR3 consists of 13 residues. Germline CDR1 and CDR2: GTSNPN and SVGIG (reference sequence). The chain's CDR3 is CAWSVSGGGGYTF. For the CDR3, the DNA is TGTGCCTGGAGTGTATCAGGGGGCGGTGGCTACACCTTC.

The chain joins TRBV2 to TRBJ2-5; 8 bases line up with TRBD1. Looked up from germline, CDR1 is SNHLY and CDR2 is FYNNEI. The junction had 8 bases not matched to a gene; V was cut back by 6 bases and J by 5 bases. There are 14 residues in the CDR3. In DNA, the CDR3 is TGTGCCAGCAGCGCCTGGACAGGGTTTGAGACCCAGTACTTC. Translated, it gives CASSAWTGFETQYF. Based on the CDR3 plus reference TRBV2 and TRBJ2-5, the full variable domain is EPEVTQTPSHQVTQMGQEVILRCVPISNHLYFYWYRQILGQKVEFLVSFYNNEISEKSEIFDDQFSVERPDGSNFTLKIRSTKLEDSAMYFCASSAWTGFETQYFGPGTRLLVL.

The chain is built from TRBV6-1 and TRBJ1-2; D not resolved. This CDR3 region has 12 residues. The V gene lost 3 bases and the J gene lost 4 bases, with 6 bases spanning the gap. The germline V gene has CDR1 MNHNS and CDR2 SASEGT. Here the CDR3 DNA reads TGTGCCAGCAGTGAGGTACTCTATGGCTACACCTTC. This translates into CASSEVLYGYTF.

This clone has only one observation. The chain has TRBV7-2 and TRBJ2-3; the match to TRBD2 covers 14 bases. V dropped 5 bases and J dropped 5; count of bases not matched to a gene: 9. Germline V CDR1 and CDR2: SGHTA, FQGNSA. This CDR3 has 17 amino acids. The CDR3 loop is CASSPSTSGRGGDTQYF. The CDR3, as DNA: TGTGCCAGCAGCCCCTCGACTAGCGGGAGGGGTGGAGATACGCAGTATTTT.

The V call is TRBV27, the J call TRBJ1-5, with 9 bases identical to TRBD1. J lost 1 base, V lost 5 bases, and 9 bases had no gene match. Germline V gene lookup returns CDR1 MNHEY and CDR2 SMNVEV (reference sequence). This CDR3 contains 17 residues. This CDR3 reads CASSLTGGFRSNQPQHF. CDR3 DNA: TGTGCCAGCAGTCTTACAGGGGGCTTTAGGAGCAATCAGCCCCAGCATTTT.

The table lists this clone with a few counts. V is TRBV5-6 and J is TRBJ2-1; 8 bases fit TRBD2. V lost 0 bases and J lost 6; bases outside the gene matches: 8. The CDR3 length is 16 residues. The germline CDR1 and CDR2 sequences are SGHDT and YYEEEE. This CDR3 is CASSLVVGGAFNEQFF. CDR3 nucleotide sequence: TGTGCCAGCAGCTTGGTTGTCGGGGGGGCTTTCAATGAGCAGTTCTTC.

The chain couples TRBV7-9 to TRBJ1-4; maybe TRBD1 (6 bases). From germline, CDR1 is SEHNR and CDR2 FQNEAQ (reference sequence). CDR3 length: 15 amino acids. Deletions cut 5 bases from V and 3 bases from J, with 13 bases between. The CDR3 coding sequence is TGTGCCAGCAGCACCAGGGGTCGTGCTAATGAAAAACTGTTTTTT. Protein: CASSTRGRANEKLFF.

Turning to this clone: The same CDR3 can be traced to other DNA sequences in this sample. The J gene is TRBJ2-2, the V gene TRBV6-5; TRBD1 might be the D (5 bases). From germline, CDR1 is MNHEY and CDR2 SVGAGI. This CDR3 has 15 residues. V lost 0 bases and J 1 base, leaving 6 bases between the germline ends. The CDR3, as DNA: TGTGCCAGCAGTTACTCCCAGGGGAACACCGGGGAGCTGTTTTTT. This encodes CASSYSQGNTGELFF.

The chain links TRBV25-1 to TRBJ2-1; D gene uncertain. Between the trimmed V and J ends, which lost 7 bases and 3 bases, there was a span of 10 bases. This CDR3 contains 13 residues. Germline values: CDR1 MGHDK, CDR2 SYGVNS. Written as DNA, the CDR3 is TGTGCCAGCATCGAGCCCTTCTACAATGAGCAGTTCTTC. It translates to CASIEPFYNEQFF.

The V and J genes are TRBV5-4 and TRBJ1-3; D uncertain. The CDR3 totals 14 residues. Trimming cost V 4 bases and J 0 bases, with 8 bases left between them. From germline, CDR1 is SGHNT and CDR2 YYREEE (reference sequence). CDR3 DNA sequence: TGTGCCAGCAGCGCTGAGAGCTCTGGAAACACCATATATTTT. It codes for CASSAESSGNTIYF.